These 9 T cell receptor beta chains originate from one sample sequenced in a study of blood T cells in healthy people across ages. A sample-barcoded 5' primer and a J-beta primer mix were used in a second PCR of roughly 7 to 12 cycles. MiXCR was run by TCRdb on the 5' RACE reads, yielding one entry per CDR3 protein. The table has under 2,000,000 distinct CDR3 sequences, less than 50% seen once. Input material: blood. Receptors were obtained from a woman aged 35 to 49 in good health.

This chain links TRBV5-8 with TRBJ2-7; D not resolved. The V gene's germline CDR1 is SGHTS and CDR2 YDEGEE. Between the trimmed V and J ends, which lost 1 base and 3 bases, there was a span of 23 bases. The CDR3 runs 18 residues. DNA of the CDR3: TGTGCCAGCAGCTTGAAGTCCTCCGGTCCTACTAACCTCTACGAGCAGTACTTC. It translates to CASSLKSSGPTNLYEQYF.

The chain's CDR3 is CASSPEAVSPLYNEQFF. Here the CDR3 DNA reads TGCGCCAGCAGCCCGGAGGCGGTCTCCCCACTCTACAATGAGCAGTTCTTC. The chain joins TRBV5-1 to TRBJ2-1, with a possible D match to TRBD2 (5 bases). CDR3 length equals 17 residues. With 4 bases removed from V and 3 bases from J, the gap between germline ends came to 20 bases. CDR1 is SGHRS, CDR2 YFSETQ, per germline.

In DNA, the CDR3 is TGCGCCAGCAGGGGGGCAGGGGGCATTCGAGAGACCCAGTACTTC. Encoded protein: CASRGAGGIRETQYF. The chain links TRBV10-2 to TRBJ2-5; 8 bases agree with TRBD1. Germline V gene lookup returns CDR1 WSHSY and CDR2 SAAADI. After removal of 6 bases from V and 4 bases from J, the junction contained 10 bases not matched to a gene. The length of the CDR3 is 15 residues.

This sequence joins TRBV6-1 and TRBJ2-5; D not certain. The V and J ends lost 1 base and 11 bases respectively, with 8 bases between them. This CDR3 has 11 amino acids. Germline CDR1 is MNHNS and CDR2 is SASEGT. The CDR3 DNA reads as TGTGCCAGCAGTGAAGTTAAGGAGCAGTACTTC. Protein sequence: CASSEVKEQYF.

This chain uses TRBV28 with TRBJ1-5; 11 bases are shared with TRBD1. This CDR3 is built from 16 residues. The V gene end was trimmed by 6 bases and the J gene end by 5 bases; junction bases not matched to a gene: 9. Germline V CDR1 and CDR2: MDHEN, SYDVKM. In DNA, the CDR3 is TGTGCCAGCAGCCTTGGGGGGACAGGGGGAGATCAGCCCCAGCATTTT. Translating gives CASSLGGTGGDQPQHF.

This clonotype was seen once. This sequence joins TRBV5-4 and TRBJ1-2; the D gene is possibly TRBD1 (6 bases). Germline lookup yields CDR1 SGHNT and CDR2 YYREEE (reference sequence). CDR3 length: 15 amino acids. Trimming stripped 4 bases from V and 5 bases from J, with 18 bases between. The DNA for the CDR3 is TGTGCCAGCAGCCTCTCGGACTTTAGGGGGTATGGCTACACCTTC. Its protein product is CASSLSDFRGYGYTF. The full variable domain, its missing parts supplied by reference TRBV5-4 and TRBJ1-2, is ETGVTQSPTHLIKTRGQQVTLRCSSQSGHNTVSWYQQALGQGPQFIFQYYREEENGRGNFPPRFSGLQFPNYSSELNVNALELDDSALYLCASSLSDFRGYGYTFGSGTRLTVV.

The rearrangement links TRBV27 to TRBJ2-7, with D perhaps TRBD1 (5 bases). The CDR3 consists of 14 residues. V gave up 4 bases and J gave up 6 bases, with 16 bases separating them. Germline V gene sequence: CDR1 MNHEY, CDR2 SMNVEV (reference sequence). CDR3 loop: CASSSLAGQGEQYF. In DNA, the CDR3 is TGTGCCAGCAGTTCCCTCGCAGGACAAGGCGAGCAGTACTTC.

The chain joins TRBV18 to TRBJ2-5; D perhaps matches TRBD2 (6 bases). Trimming stripped 3 bases from V and 0 bases from J, with 20 bases between. The CDR3 has 18 amino acids. Germline assignment: CDR1 KGHSH and CDR2 LQKENI. CDR3 region: CASSPLNSGTAYQETQYF. The CDR3 region has the DNA TGTGCCAGCTCACCCTTAAACAGTGGGACTGCGTACCAAGAGACCCAGTACTTC.

This clonotype has a handful of counts. The rearrangement uses TRBV12-3 or TRBV12-4 and TRBJ2-7; D is possibly TRBD1 or TRBD2 (6 bases each). The CDR3 is made up of 13 amino acids. V lost 6 bases and J lost 6, with 15 bases in between. CDR3 residues: CASSIGGLGEQYF. The CDR3 nucleotides are TGTGCCAGCAGCATAGGGGGGCTGGGCGAGCAGTACTTC.